Each of the 15 T cell receptor beta chains below was sequenced from the same sample in a study of CXCR3-negative and CXCR3-positive naive CD8 T cells. cDNA libraries for TRB were generated by 5' RACE incorporating UMI labels. TCRdb reprocessed the 5' RACE reads and stores each CDR3 protein as one record, lacking DNA. This sample lists about 92,000 distinct CDR3 sequences; its ten largest clones have over 1.5%. The sequenced sample was naive CXCR3- CD8+ T cells from blood. Subset specified: CD45RO-CCR7+CD27+CD95- naive CD8+ T cells lacking CXCR3 (TNR3-). The receptors shown here come from a human donor in good health. Some clones in this sample may be carry-over from other donors' samples.

V and J are TRBV15 and TRBJ2-7; lacking DNA, the TRBD1 call made by TCRdb goes unchecked. This CDR3 has 15 amino acids. Germline CDR1 reads LNHNV; CDR2 reads YYDKDF (reference sequence). The CDR3 region is CATSSQGGFDYEQYF.

This chain connects TRBV7-9 to TRBJ2-5; the TRBD1 assignment by TCRdb is unverifiable without DNA. The CDR3 contains 17 residues. The germline CDR1 and CDR2 sequences are SEHNR and FQNEAQ (reference sequence). This CDR3 reads CASSLIPRDRRGETQYF.

The V gene is TRBV5-1, the J gene TRBJ2-1. The CDR3 sequence is 14 residues long. CDR1 is SGHRS, CDR2 YFSETQ, per germline. CDR3: CASSLTWSYNEQFF.

The V gene is TRBV14, the J gene TRBJ2-2; as DNA is missing, the TRBD1 call by TCRdb cannot be tested. CDR1 is SGHDN and CDR2 is FVKESK in the germline V gene. The CDR3 extends over 16 amino acids. CDR3 loop: CASSLPVARHTGELFF.

The chain is built from TRBV6-1 and TRBJ2-2; TCRdb returns TRBD2, unconfirmable since there is no DNA. CDR1 is MNHNS and CDR2 is SASEGT in the germline V gene. The CDR3 is 16 residues long. CDR3: CATRLRLADNTGELFF.

This chain connects TRBV7-3 to TRBJ2-5; absent DNA, TCRdb's TRBD2 call cannot be checked. The CDR3 covers 16 residues. CDR1 is SGHTA, CDR2 FQGTGA, per germline. The CDR3 here is CASSFGLAGEGETQYF.

The V gene is TRBV20-1, the J gene TRBJ2-4; there is no DNA to check the TCRdb D call of TRBD2. The CDR3 consists of 12 residues. The germline gives CDR1 DFQATT, CDR2 SNEGSKA (reference sequence). This CDR3 reads CSARAGPNIQYF.

The V call is TRBV28, the J call TRBJ2-1; TCRdb reports TRBD2, a call that lacks DNA to check it against. Per the germline V gene, CDR1 is MDHEN and CDR2 is SYDVKM. CDR3 length equals 12 residues. CDR3 protein: CASSRLVDEQFF.

This chain connects TRBV12-3 or TRBV12-4 to TRBJ2-2; lacking DNA, the TRBD2 call made by TCRdb goes unchecked. This CDR3 has 13 residues. CDR3 amino acids: CASSLSPTGELFF.

The J gene is TRBJ2-7, the V gene TRBV7-9; TCRdb designates TRBD1, a call that cannot be tested without DNA. Germline V CDR1 and CDR2: SEHNR, FQNEAQ (reference sequence). The CDR3 runs 15 residues. The CDR3 here is CAISTGRTGVYEQYF.

The chain is built from TRBV29-1 and TRBJ2-1; there is no DNA to check the TCRdb D call of TRBD1. Germline assignment: CDR1 SQVTM and CDR2 ANQGSEA. The CDR3 is made up of 14 amino acids. The chain's CDR3 is CSVEETGRVYEQFF.

The V and J genes are TRBV14 and TRBJ2-1; the D call from TCRdb, TRBD1, cannot be confirmed without DNA. The CDR3 has 18 amino acids. Germline CDR1 and CDR2: SGHDN and FVKESK. The CDR3 spells CASSPEGQGGGSYNEQFF.

The chain couples TRBV20-1 to TRBJ2-1; TCRdb returns TRBD2, unconfirmable since there is no DNA. This CDR3 is built from 11 residues. CDR1 and CDR2 from the germline V gene are DFQATT and SNEGSKA (reference sequence). CDR3 region: CGRLVYNEQFF.

The rearrangement uses TRBV29-1 and TRBJ2-7; without DNA, the TCRdb call of TRBD1 cannot be checked. The CDR3 runs to 14 residues. Germline lookup yields CDR1 SQVTM and CDR2 ANQGSEA. CDR3 residues: CSVETGSGTYEQYF.

This sequence joins TRBV12-3 or TRBV12-4 and TRBJ2-1; the TCRdb call, TRBD2, lacks DNA for checking. The CDR3 sequence is 18 residues long. CDR3 sequence reads: CASSQGLAGGLSYNEQFF.